The 20 T cell receptor beta chains in this list originate from one sample, sequenced in a study of regulatory T cells in long-lasting Graves disease. Time point denoted: newly diagnosed GD, antithyroid drugs for less than 3 months. Extracted PBMC RNA gave rise to the TCR library. Combining iRepertoire HTBI primers with Arm-PCR of CDR3 regions, the authors built TCR beta libraries. TCRdb itself ran the multiplex PCR reads through MiXCR, one entry per CDR3 protein. The sample gives 550,000 or so distinct CDR3 sequences, around 12% of which show up once; almost 9% is in the top ten. The same specimen was also included in a second study, on T cells in Graves' hyperthyroidism and ophthalmopathy.

The source was peripheral blood mononuclear cells (PBMCs), collected at new diagnosis, from a patient treated with antithyroid drugs. These receptor sequences come from a woman in her twenties or thirties with Graves disease.

This clonotype has a count of ten or more. The J gene is TRBJ2-6, the V gene TRBV20-1; D perhaps matches TRBD2 (5 bases). This CDR3 has 16 amino acids. Trimming shortened V by 1 base and J by 0 bases, and 10 bases separated the two germline ends. Germline V gene data show CDR1 as DFQATT and CDR2 as SNEGSKA (reference sequence). The CDR3 nucleotides are TGCAGTGCTAGAGTCGCGGGTCTCTCTGGGGCCAACGTCCTGACTTTC. Translating gives CSARVAGLSGANVLTF.

The table lists this clonotype with many counts. DNA of the CDR3: TGTGCCACCAGCAGAGTAGGGGCACCCGGGAACACTGAAGCTTTCTTT. It encodes CATSRVGAPGNTEAFF. The chain has TRBV15 and TRBJ1-1, with D tentatively TRBD1 (5 bases). This CDR3 has 16 residues. V lost 1 base and J lost 1, with 13 bases in between. Germline CDR1 and CDR2: LNHNV and YYDKDF (reference sequence).

This clonotype was counted at least ten times. This sequence joins TRBV30 and TRBJ1-1; D is unclear. CDR3 size: 13 residues. Germline assignment: CDR1 GTSNPN and CDR2 SVGIG (reference sequence). Trimming took 3 bases from V and 1 from J, leaving 9 bases between them. CDR3 amino acids: CAWSENKNTEAFF. The CDR3, as DNA: TGTGCCTGGAGCGAGAACAAGAACACTGAAGCTTTCTTT.

This clonotype was seen at least ten times. V and J are TRBV11-1 and TRBJ2-7, with no clear D. Trimming removed 4 bases at V and 6 bases at J, with 16 bases between. The CDR3 spans 14 residues. Germline V gene data show CDR1 as SGHAT and CDR2 as FQDESV (reference sequence). CDR3 bases: TGTGCCAGCAGCTCAGAGACAAGCGTTTCCGAGCAGTACTTC. Its protein is CASSSETSVSEQYF.

This clonotype has just a few counts. V and J are TRBV7-9 and TRBJ2-7; TRBD2 agrees at 9 bases. CDR1 and CDR2 (germline): SEHNR, FQNEAQ (reference sequence). J was trimmed by 9 bases and V by 1 base; bases with no gene match: 10. The CDR3 has 15 amino acids. The CDR3 loop reads CASSLGGRAHAAQYF. In nucleotides, the CDR3 is TGTGCCAGCAGCTTAGGCGGGAGGGCCCACGCTGCGCAGTACTTC.

This clonotype was seen more than once but under ten times. V is TRBV27 and J is TRBJ1-2; 8 nucleotides agree with TRBD1. Losses at the gene ends were 6 bases for V and 4 bases for J; bases not matched to a gene: 7. Germline CDR1 is MNHEY and CDR2 is SMNVEV (reference sequence). The CDR3 contains 14 residues. CDR3 in DNA: TGTGCCAGCAGGAGAGGACAGGGCCCCTATGGCTACACCTTC. Amino acid sequence: CASRRGQGPYGYTF.

The V gene is TRBV19, the J gene TRBJ1-3; D gene unclear. Trimming cost V 8 bases and J 4 bases, with 12 bases left between them. Germline lookup yields CDR1 LNHDA and CDR2 SQIVND (reference sequence). CDR3 length: 13 amino acids. CDR3 region: CASSVQLGNTIYF. DNA of the CDR3: TGTGCCAGTTCCGTCCAGTTGGGAAACACCATATATTTT.

The rearrangement links TRBV15 to TRBJ1-1, with 8 nucleotides matching TRBD1. Germline assignment: CDR1 LNHNV and CDR2 YYDKDF (reference sequence). The length of the CDR3 is 13 residues. The J segment lost 8 bases and the V segment lost 3 bases, leaving 5 bases of the junction unmatched. The DNA of the CDR3 is TGTGCCACCAGCAGGGCAGGGGGCACGGAAGCTTTCTTT. Its protein is CATSRAGGTEAFF.

This clonotype was counted ten times or more. The chain joins TRBV2 to TRBJ1-6, with TRBD1 matching 9 bases. V trimming: 4 bases; J trimming: 7 bases; junction bases outside the gene matches: 5. Germline V gives CDR1 SNHLY, CDR2 FYNNEI. The CDR3 contains 15 residues. The CDR3 sequence: CASSGQGVNNSPLHF. The CDR3 DNA reads TGTGCCAGCAGTGGACAGGGGGTCAACAATTCACCCCTCCACTTT. Full variable domain (rest looked up from reference TRBV2 and TRBJ1-6): EPEVTQTPSHQVTQMGQEVILRCVPISNHLYFYWYRQILGQKVEFLVSFYNNEISEKSEIFDDQFSVERPDGSNFTLKIRSTKLEDSAMYFCASSGQGVNNSPLHFGNGTRLTVT.

This clonotype was picked up many times. The chain is built from TRBV10-3 and TRBJ2-7, with TRBD1 matching over 10 bases. Losses at the gene ends were 0 bases for V and 3 bases for J; bases not matched to a gene: 11. The germline V gene encodes CDR1 ENHRY and CDR2 SYGVKD. The CDR3 is made up of 18 amino acids. The CDR3 sequence is CAISESKARRTGGYEQYF. The CDR3 DNA reads as TGTGCCATCAGTGAGTCGAAGGCCCGCCGGACAGGGGGCTACGAGCAGTACTTC.

The V and J genes are TRBV28 and TRBJ1-1; 8 positions agree with TRBD1. CDR1 MDHEN and CDR2 SYDVKM come from the germline V gene. This CDR3 spans 16 amino acids. After removal of 6 bases from V and 4 bases from J, the junction contained 13 bases not matched to a gene. In DNA, the CDR3 is TGTGCCAGCAGCGGACACCCAGGACAGGGAGGCACTGAAGCTTTCTTT. Encoded protein: CASSGHPGQGGTEAFF.

This clonotype has a handful of counts. This chain links TRBV7-9 with TRBJ2-4; the D is unclear. The CDR3 runs to 11 residues. The V gene lost 8 bases and the J gene lost 6 bases, with 8 bases spanning the gap. Germline assignment: CDR1 SEHNR and CDR2 FQNEAQ (reference sequence). The CDR3 region has the DNA TGTGCCAGCGGCGCGGCAAACATTCAGTACTTC. Translated, it gives CASGAANIQYF.

This rearrangement joins TRBV5-1 to TRBJ2-3, with TRBD2 matching over 10 bases. This CDR3 spans 16 amino acids. The junction had 8 bases not matched to a gene; V was cut back by 3 bases and J by 4 bases. The germline V gene has CDR1 SGHRS and CDR2 YFSETQ. As DNA, the CDR3 is TGCGCCAGCAGCTGGAAGGGGACTAGCGAGGCAGATACGCAGTATTTT. Translating it yields CASSWKGTSEADTQYF.

This clonotype was picked up a small number of times. The chain recombines TRBV19 with TRBJ1-5; perhaps TRBD1 as D (6 bases). The germline gives CDR1 LNHDA, CDR2 SQIVND (reference sequence). V gave up 4 bases and J gave up 7 bases, with 17 bases separating them. This CDR3 is 15 amino acids long. The CDR3, as DNA: TGTGCCAGTAGTACGGCAGGGGAAGGGGGGCAGCCCCAGCATTTT. Translated, it gives CASSTAGEGGQPQHF.

This clonotype was recorded many times. J is TRBJ1-2 and V is TRBV2, with 7 bases fitting TRBD1. The CDR3 runs 14 residues. Trimming at V came to 5 bases and at J to 5 bases, leaving 8 bases not matched to a gene. Per germline, CDR1 SNHLY and CDR2 FYNNEI. CDR3 nucleotide sequence: TGTGCCAGCAGTTCGCAGGGGGTGCGGTATGGCTACACCTTC. Residues: CASSSQGVRYGYTF.

This clonotype has ten or more counts. The chain combines TRBV29-1 with TRBJ1-4; D unresolved. Looked up from germline, CDR1 is SQVTM and CDR2 is ANQGSEA. The CDR3 totals 13 residues. The V and J ends lost 5 bases and 3 bases respectively, with 10 bases between them. CDR3 region: CSVPDIPNEKLFF. Written as DNA, the CDR3 is TGCAGCGTTCCAGACATACCTAATGAAAAACTGTTTTTT.

This clonotype has ten or more counts. The gene calls are TRBV29-1 and TRBJ2-7; 7 bases fit TRBD1. The CDR3 totals 13 residues. With V trimmed by 3 bases and J by 4 bases, 6 bases remained unmatched. Germline assignment: CDR1 SQVTM and CDR2 ANQGSEA. The CDR3 region is CSVEGTDRYEQYF. As DNA, the CDR3 is TGCAGCGTTGAGGGGACAGATAGATACGAGCAGTACTTC.

The rearrangement joins TRBV13 to TRBJ2-7; TRBD1 matches at 7 bases. The germline gives CDR1 PRHDT, CDR2 FYEKMQ (reference sequence). V shed 5 bases, J shed 6 bases, and the junction held 7 bases outside the gene matches. This CDR3 has 13 amino acids. The CDR3 DNA reads as TGTGCCAGCAGCACGACAGGGTCATCCGAGCAGTACTTC. Translation gives CASSTTGSSEQYF. The whole variable domain, remainder taken from reference TRBV13 and TRBJ2-7, is AAGVIQSPRHLIKEKRETATLKCYPIPRHDTVYWYQQGPGQDPQFLISFYEKMQSDKGSIPDRFSAQQFSDYHSELNMSSLELGDSALYFCASSTTGSSEQYFGPGTRLTVT.

This clonotype appeared many times. This chain connects TRBV9 to TRBJ1-2; D is uncertain. The germline gives CDR1 SGDLS, CDR2 YYNGEE. The V gene lost 0 bases and the J gene lost 2 bases, with 11 bases spanning the gap. There are 15 residues in the CDR3. CDR3 sequence: CASSVGGGYNYGYTF. The CDR3 region has the DNA TGTGCCAGCAGCGTAGGAGGAGGGTACAACTATGGCTACACCTTC. Full variable domain (outside the CDR3, taken from reference TRBV9 and TRBJ1-2): DSGVTQTPKHLITATGQRVTLRCSPRSGDLSVYWYQQSLDQGLQFLIQYYNGEERAKGNILERFSAQQFPDLHSELNLSSLELGDSALYFCASSVGGGYNYGYTFGSGTRLTVV.

This clonotype has ten or more counts. This chain uses TRBV20-1 with TRBJ2-1; D is unresolved. This CDR3 contains 12 residues. Trimming cost V 6 bases and J 4 bases, with 10 bases left between them. Germline assignment: CDR1 DFQATT and CDR2 SNEGSKA (reference sequence). CDR3 residues: CSAELGYNEQFF. The CDR3 region has the DNA TGCAGTGCGGAGCTTGGATACAATGAGCAGTTCTTC.